These 5 T cell receptor beta chains were all obtained from the same sample, sequenced in a study of identical twins. TCRdb analysed the 5' RACE reads with MiXCR anew, one entry per CDR3 protein. Of just over 500,000 distinct CDR3 sequences listed, under 25% are singletons. These same records also appear under a second study, on T cells expressing NK-cell markers.

Sequencing was done on a sample of CD4+ T cells sorted from blood. The origin of the receptors is a woman aged 18-29 years in good health.

A few counts support this clonotype. The rearrangement uses TRBV20-1 and TRBJ1-1; D not resolved. The germline V gene has CDR1 DFQATT and CDR2 SNEGSKA (reference sequence). Trimming cost V 4 bases and J 4 bases, with 10 bases left between them. The CDR3 extends over 12 amino acids. The DNA of the CDR3 is TGCAGTGCTAAGGTGTTCGGCACTGAAGCTTTCTTT. Protein product: CSAKVFGTEAFF.

In its sample, this clonotype was seen a few times. The chain couples TRBV5-6 to TRBJ1-6; D remains unclear. The length of the CDR3 is 13 residues. V lost 5 bases, J lost 11 bases, and 14 bases lay in between. CDR1 and CDR2 from the germline V gene are SGHDT and YYEEEE. The CDR3 DNA reads as TGTGCCAGCAGTTCCACACACGGGGCACCCCTCCACTTT. This gives the protein CASSSTHGAPLHF. Full variable domain (outside the CDR3, taken from reference TRBV5-6 and TRBJ1-6): DAGVTQSPTHLIKTRGQQVTLRCSPKSGHDTVSWYQQALGQGPQFIFQYYEEEERQRGNFPDRFSGHQFPNYSSELNVNALLLGDSALYLCASSSTHGAPLHFGNGTRLTVT.

This clonotype was seen a handful of times. This chain connects TRBV12-3 or TRBV12-4 to TRBJ2-3; D ambiguous. The V gene lost 5 bases and the J gene lost 0 bases, with 12 bases spanning the gap. CDR3 length: 15 amino acids. The CDR3 spells CASSQERISTDTQYF. CDR3 coding DNA: TGTGCCAGCAGTCAGGAGAGAATCAGCACAGATACGCAGTATTTT.

This clonotype was seen more than once but under ten times. V usage is TRBV5-1 and J usage is TRBJ1-6; D may be TRBD1 (5 bases). Germline V gene sequence: CDR1 SGHRS, CDR2 YFSETQ. V dropped 0 bases and J dropped 9 bases, with 16 bases sitting between them. This CDR3 region has 16 residues. CDR3 bases: TGCGCCAGCAGCTTGGCCTCGGGGGGGAAGAGTTCACCCCTCCACTTT. Its translation is CASSLASGGKSSPLHF.

This clonotype was recorded a few times. The rearrangement joins TRBV11-1 to TRBJ2-1; 9 bases map to TRBD1. Trimming at V came to 5 bases and at J to 0 bases, leaving 11 bases not matched to a gene. The CDR3 totals 18 residues. The germline gives CDR1 SGHAT, CDR2 FQDESV (reference sequence). CDR3 DNA: TGTGCCAGCAGCCCGGGACAGGGCTCCTCCTCCTCCTACAATGAGCAGTTCTTC. Its translation: CASSPGQGSSSSYNEQFF.